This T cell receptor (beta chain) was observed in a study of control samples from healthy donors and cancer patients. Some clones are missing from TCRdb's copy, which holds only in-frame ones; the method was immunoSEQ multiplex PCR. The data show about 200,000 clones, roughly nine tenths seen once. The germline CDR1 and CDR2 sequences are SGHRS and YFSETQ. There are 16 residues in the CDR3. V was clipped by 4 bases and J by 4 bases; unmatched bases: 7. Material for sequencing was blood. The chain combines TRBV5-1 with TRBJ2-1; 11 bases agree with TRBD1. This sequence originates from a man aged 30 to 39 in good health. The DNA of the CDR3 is TGCGCCAGCAGCAAGGCCGGGACAGGGGGATACAATGAGCAGTTCTTC. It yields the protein CASSKAGTGGYNEQFF.